This T cell receptor (beta chain) was sequenced in a study of cytomegalovirus exposure and HLA in healthy donors. Study information: A later analysis reported the 90 to 150 validation repertoires used the same platform as the 550 to 800 first-cohort repertoires.

This CDR3 is built from 15 residues. V was pared by 7 bases and J by 6 bases, with 14 bases of the junction left unmatched. The germline gives CDR1 MNHEY, CDR2 SMNVEV (reference sequence). TCRdb keeps only in-frame clones here, not all; method: immunoSEQ multiplex PCR. The table lists 300,000 to 400,000 clones, around 90% of them singletons, with around 0.88% in the top ten. The specimen sequenced was PBMCs. The chain couples TRBV27 to TRBJ2-7, with 8 bases matching TRBD1. The clonotype comes from a man aged 25-45 years in good health and CMV-seronegative. CDR3 protein: CASNKGGDRGPEQYF. CDR3 DNA: TGTGCCAGCAATAAAGGGGGTGACAGGGGACCCGAGCAGTACTTC.